These T cell receptor beta chains were read from a single sample in a study of shared clonotypes between healthy human individuals. Here immunoSEQ multiplex PCR was the method, and the copy in TCRdb shows in-frame clones only, minus some. Seen here are roughly 1,500,000 clones, 95% to 99% observed once, and the top ten hold roughly 0.45%. Sequenced: naive CD4+ T cells sorted from blood. All receptors derive from a man aged 25 to 45 in good health. CDR3s include the opening cysteine and the closing phenylalanine or tryptophan. The D gene is left open where the match is weak. Where a row states a size, it is once, few, many or the class of an expanded clone; other rows omit it.

v_call,j_call,clone_size,d_call,cdr3_aa,cdr3_nt
TRBV7-6,TRBJ2-2,NA,TRBD1,CASTPTGVRTGELFF,TGTGCCAGCACCCCGACAGGGGTGCGGACCGGGGAGCTGTTTTTT
TRBV6-5,TRBJ2-1,NA,NA,CASLGTLGNEQFF,TGTGCCAGCTTAGGTACGTTGGGAAATGAGCAGTTCTTC
TRBV18,TRBJ1-1,NA,NA,CASSPPGSMNTEAFF,TGTGCCAGCTCACCACCGGGGTCCATGAACACTGAAGCTTTCTTT
TRBV30,TRBJ2-2,NA,NA,CAWSSDTGELFF,TGTGCCTGGAGTAGTGACACCGGGGAGCTGTTTTTT
TRBV4-2,TRBJ2-2,NA,NA,CASSQVVNTGELFF,TGTGCCAGCAGCCAAGTGGTCAACACCGGGGAGCTGTTTTTT
TRBV2,TRBJ2-1,NA,NA,CASSGERGEQFF,TGTGCCAGCAGTGGAGAGCGAGGAGAGCAGTTCTTC
TRBV12-5,TRBJ2-2,NA,TRBD1,CASGFSRDRAQNSGELFF,TGTGCTAGTGGTTTCAGCCGGGACAGGGCACAGAATTCCGGGGAGCTGTTTTTT
TRBV5-1,TRBJ2-2,NA,NA,CASYDLPNTGELFF,TGCGCCAGCTATGACCTACCGAACACCGGGGAGCTGTTTTTT
TRBV5-1,TRBJ2-5,NA,NA,CASSLGRGETQYF,TGCGCCAGCAGCTTGGGCAGGGGTGAGACCCAGTACTTC
TRBV7-2,TRBJ2-7,NA,TRBD2,CASSPAPSGGGYEQYF,TGTGCCAGCAGCCCAGCCCCCTCCGGGGGGGGGTACGAGCAGTACTTC
TRBV10-3,TRBJ1-1,NA,NA,CASRVGGNTEAFF,TGTGCCAGCAGGGTGGGGGGGAACACTGAAGCTTTCTTT
TRBV18,TRBJ2-7,NA,NA,CASSPPQGQGREQYF,TGTGCCAGCTCACCACCTCAGGGCCAAGGGCGCGAGCAGTACTTC
TRBV30,TRBJ1-5,NA,NA,CAWSVRAGLIQPQHF,TGTGCCTGGAGTGTAAGGGCAGGGTTGATTCAGCCCCAGCATTTT
TRBV9,TRBJ2-7,once,TRBD2,CASSKGLAGEYEQYF,TGTGCCAGCAGCAAGGGACTAGCGGGAGAGTACGAGCAGTACTTC
TRBV11-2,TRBJ2-2,few,TRBD2,CASSLTPAGTSGELFF,TGTGCCAGCAGCTTAACTCCAGCGGGAACCTCCGGGGAGCTGTTTTTT
TRBV19,TRBJ2-7,NA,NA,CASSLVGLGEQYF,TGTGCCAGTAGTTTGGTAGGTCTGGGAGAGCAGTACTTC
TRBV19,TRBJ1-2,once,NA,CASSIVDRGVYGYTF,TGTGCCAGTAGTATCGTGGACCGGGGGGTATATGGCTACACCTTC
TRBV28,TRBJ2-1,NA,NA,CASSPDRGGVAGYNEQFF,TGTGCCAGCAGTCCCGACAGGGGGGGAGTAGCGGGATACAATGAGCAGTTCTTC
TRBV29-1,TRBJ2-1,NA,TRBD2,CSAGTKKDEQFF,TGCAGCGCTGGGACTAAAAAGGATGAGCAGTTCTTC
TRBV29-1,TRBJ2-3,NA,NA,CSVDSRGINTQYF,TGCAGCGTTGACTCTCGCGGTATTAATACGCAGTATTTT
TRBV6-1,TRBJ2-7,NA,NA,CASSRVPKRYF,TGTGCCAGCAGCCGGGTCCCTAAGCGATACTTC
TRBV28,TRBJ2-3,NA,TRBD2,CASSFGTSGYTDTQYF,TGTGCCAGCAGTTTTGGGACTAGCGGATACACAGATACGCAGTATTTT
TRBV7-8,TRBJ2-7,NA,NA,CASSLVGSEQYF,TGTGCCAGCAGCTTAGTGGGCAGCGAGCAGTACTTC